This TCR beta chain stems from a study of a mutant IDH1 vaccine in newly diagnosed glioma. Profiled with immunoSEQ multiplex PCR; TCRdb holds only in-frame clones, not every one. The data hold tens of thousands of clones, with around 83% observed a single time. The V gene end was trimmed by 6 bases and the J gene end by 0 bases; junction bases not matched to a gene: 6. The CDR3 has 15 amino acids. Of note for this clone: Its antigen is still unknown.

Indicated time point: week 11, during vaccination. Vaccine doses each comprised 300 ug of mutant IDH1 20-mer peptide, with topical imiquimod. The clonotype comes from a man aged 40-55 years with glioma. This specimen was PBMCs, taken from a glioma patient whose treatment included an IDH1 peptide vaccine. The V gene is TRBV5-3, the J gene TRBJ2-7; 10 nucleotides align to TRBD1. TRBV5-3 is annotated as an ORF whose role is uncertain. Here the CDR3 reads CARILTGGASYEQYF. DNA of the CDR3: TGTGCCAGAATTTTGACAGGGGGCGCCTCCTACGAGCAGTACTTC.